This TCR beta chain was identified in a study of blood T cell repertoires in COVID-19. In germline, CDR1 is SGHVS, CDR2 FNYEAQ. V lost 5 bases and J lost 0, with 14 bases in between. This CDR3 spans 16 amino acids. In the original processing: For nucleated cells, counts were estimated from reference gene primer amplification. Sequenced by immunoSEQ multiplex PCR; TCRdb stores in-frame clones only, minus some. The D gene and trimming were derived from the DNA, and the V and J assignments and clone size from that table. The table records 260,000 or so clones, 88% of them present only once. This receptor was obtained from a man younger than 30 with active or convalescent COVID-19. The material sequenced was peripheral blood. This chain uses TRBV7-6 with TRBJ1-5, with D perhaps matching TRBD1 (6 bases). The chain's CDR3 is CASSPLTGYSNQPQHF. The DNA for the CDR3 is TGTGCCAGCAGCCCGTTAACAGGGTATAGCAATCAGCCCCAGCATTTT.